Included here is one T cell receptor (beta chain) sequence, with context. Its specificity is not known. This sample stems from a study of PD-1 blockade in classical Hodgkin lymphoma. Study observations and caveats: Complete responders started with a diversity level that resembled newly diagnosed patients at baseline.

Germline CDR1 and CDR2: GTSNPN and SVGIG (reference sequence). This CDR3 region has 14 residues. Trimming removed 8 bases from V and 0 bases from J, with 15 bases in between. Relapses following autologous stem cell transplantation were seen in all patients, with brentuximab vedotin exposure varying. Libraries were prepared by immunoSEQ multiplex PCR; TCRdb keeps only in-frame clonotypes and omits some of them. The sample contains 55,000 to 80,000 clones, approximately 88% of which appear only once. The rearrangement joins TRBV30 to TRBJ2-3, with D unresolved. This clonotype originated in a human donor with classical Hodgkin lymphoma. Source: peripheral blood mononuclear cells (PBMCs), taken at baseline. CDR3 protein: CALSVASSTDTQYF. DNA for the CDR3: TGTGCCCTGTCAGTGGCGTCTAGCACAGATACGCAGTATTTT.